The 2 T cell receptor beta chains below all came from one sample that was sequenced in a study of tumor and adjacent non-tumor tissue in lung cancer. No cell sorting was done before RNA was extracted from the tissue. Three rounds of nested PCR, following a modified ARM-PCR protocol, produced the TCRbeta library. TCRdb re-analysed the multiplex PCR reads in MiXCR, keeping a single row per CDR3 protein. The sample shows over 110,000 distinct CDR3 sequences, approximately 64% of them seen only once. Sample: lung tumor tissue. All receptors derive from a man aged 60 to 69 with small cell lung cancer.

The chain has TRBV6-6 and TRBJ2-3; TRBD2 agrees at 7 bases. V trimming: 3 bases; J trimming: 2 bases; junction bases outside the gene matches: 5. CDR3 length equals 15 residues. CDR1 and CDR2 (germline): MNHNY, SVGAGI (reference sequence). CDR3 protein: CASSYLLAFTDTQYF. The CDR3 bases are TGTGCCAGCAGTTATCTACTAGCGTTCACAGATACGCAGTATTTT.

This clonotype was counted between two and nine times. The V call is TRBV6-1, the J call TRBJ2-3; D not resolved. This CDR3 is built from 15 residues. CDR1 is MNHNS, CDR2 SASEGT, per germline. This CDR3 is CVSSEAAGNTDTQYF. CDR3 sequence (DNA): TGTGTCAGTAGTGAAGCAGCAGGAAACACAGATACGCAGTATTTT.